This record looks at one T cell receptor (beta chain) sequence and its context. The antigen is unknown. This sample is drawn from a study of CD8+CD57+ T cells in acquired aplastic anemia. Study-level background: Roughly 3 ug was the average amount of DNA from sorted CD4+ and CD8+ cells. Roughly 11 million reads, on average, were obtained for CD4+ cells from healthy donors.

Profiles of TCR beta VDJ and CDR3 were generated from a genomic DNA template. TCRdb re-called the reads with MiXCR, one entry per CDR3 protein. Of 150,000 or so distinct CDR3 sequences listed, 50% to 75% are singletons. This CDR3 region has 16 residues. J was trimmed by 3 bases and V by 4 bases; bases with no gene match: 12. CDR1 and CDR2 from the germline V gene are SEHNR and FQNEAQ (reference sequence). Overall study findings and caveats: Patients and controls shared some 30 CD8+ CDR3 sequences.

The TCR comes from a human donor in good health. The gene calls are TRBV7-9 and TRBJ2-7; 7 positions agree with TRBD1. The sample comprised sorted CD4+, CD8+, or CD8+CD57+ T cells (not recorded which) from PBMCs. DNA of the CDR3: TGTGCCAGCAGCTATCTACAGGGGAAATTAGACTACGAGCAGTACTTC. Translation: CASSYLQGKLDYEQYF.